The clone carrying this T cell receptor (beta chain) was picked up many times. Its antigen is as yet unknown. This sample was included in a study of post-analysis software for immune sequencing data. CDR1 and CDR2 (germline): SEHNR, FQNEAQ (reference sequence). J lost 4 bases, V lost 5 bases, and 4 bases had no gene match. The CDR3 covers 13 residues. TCR beta libraries were prepared from cDNA with unique molecular identifiers. TCRdb itself ran the PCR reads through MiXCR, one entry per CDR3 protein. The profile shows 740,000 or so distinct CDR3 sequences, approximately 50% of them singletons. Study-level results: Among multiple sclerosis patients, normalized Chao1 diversity was significantly below that of controls. Compared with controls, patients had more of roughly 5 TRBV segments, including TRBV5-6, TRBV5-1 and TRBV20-1.

Sample: blood. This chain joins TRBV7-9 and TRBJ2-5; 7 bases align to TRBD1. This clonotype was sampled from a girl aged 5-17 years with multiple sclerosis. CDR3 sequence reads: CASSLPGGETQYF. CDR3 nucleotides: TGTGCCAGCAGCCTTCCAGGGGGAGAGACCCAGTACTTC.